These 25 T cell receptor beta chains were sequenced from one sample in a study of shared clonotypes between healthy human individuals. Only in-frame clones appear in the TCRdb table, and some are missing; sequencing was by immunoSEQ multiplex PCR. This sample has about 92,000 clones, with around 47% found just once. Sequencing was carried out using PBMCs. These receptors were collected from a middle-aged woman in good health. Some clones in this sample may be carry-over from other donors' samples.

V is TRBV5-1 and J is TRBJ1-1; weak D call: TRBD1 (5 bases). The CDR3 covers 14 residues. Looked up from germline, CDR1 is SGHRS and CDR2 is YFSETQ. V dropped 4 bases and J dropped 8 bases, with 18 bases sitting between them. The CDR3 DNA reads as TGCGCCAGCAGCGGCGTCCCGACAGCTTCCGAAGCTTTCTTT. Translating gives CASSGVPTASEAFF.

This clone was seen many times. V usage is TRBV7-9 and J usage is TRBJ2-7; no clear D. V lost 5 bases to trimming and J lost 4 bases, with 12 bases between them. The CDR3 contains 13 residues. CDR1 and CDR2 from the germline V gene are SEHNR and FQNEAQ (reference sequence). The CDR3 spells CASSTWSKYEQYF. The CDR3 DNA reads as TGTGCCAGCAGCACCTGGTCGAAATACGAGCAGTACTTC.

With respect to this clone: One end of the junction fails to match germline, which may point to a read error. This chain links TRBV7-2 with TRBJ2-7; 11 bases map to TRBD2. Germline CDR1 reads SGHTA; CDR2 reads FQGNSA. CDR3 length: 15 amino acids. This CDR3 reads CASSVAGGPRGEQYF. The CDR3 DNA reads TGTGCCAGCAGCGTAGCGGGAGGGCCCCGGGGCGAGCAGTACTTC.

This chain links TRBV7-8 with TRBJ1-2; 7 positions agree with TRBD1. CDR1 and CDR2 from the germline V gene are SGHVS and FQNEAQ. V trimming: 5 bases; J trimming: 4 bases; junction bases outside the gene matches: 19. The CDR3 extends over 18 amino acids. In nucleotides, the CDR3 is TGTGCCAGCAGCCACGCCACCCCTGACAGGGTTCCTGGCTATGGCTACACCTTC. It codes for CASSHATPDRVPGYGYTF. Together with reference TRBV7-8 and TRBJ1-2, the CDR3 gives the full variable domain: GAGVSQSPRYKVAKRGQDVALRCDPISGHVSLFWYQQALGQGPEFLTYFQNEAQLDKSGLPSDRFFAERPEGSVSTLKIQRTQQEDSAVYLCASSHATPDRVPGYGYTFGSGTRLTVV.

The chain combines TRBV4-2 with TRBJ1-1; 8 positions agree with TRBD1. Germline CDR1 LGHNA, CDR2 YNFKEQ. The V and J ends lost 6 bases and 3 bases, in that order; junction bases with no gene match: 12. The CDR3 sequence is 16 residues long. The CDR3 loop reads CASSPSRDRSHTEAFF. The CDR3 bases are TGTGCCAGCAGTCCGTCCCGGGACAGGTCCCACACTGAAGCTTTCTTT.

This clone has a handful of counts. This may come from a read error, since a much larger clone is one base off. The rearrangement uses TRBV27 and TRBJ2-5; no clear D. This CDR3 is 13 amino acids long. CDR1 is MNHEY and CDR2 is SMNVEV in the germline V gene (reference sequence). Trimming removed 5 bases at V and 0 bases at J, with 7 bases between. The CDR3 loop is CASSPSYQETQYF. As DNA, the CDR3 is TGTGCCAGCAGTCCCAGCTACCAAGAGACCCAGTACTTC.

Only a few counts were recorded for this clone. The CDR3 DNA reads TGTGCCAGCAGTTTGTGGACAGGGGGGGACAATGAGCAGTTCTTC. Translation: CASSLWTGGDNEQFF. V is TRBV27 and J is TRBJ2-1; 10 bases match TRBD1. With V trimmed by 3 bases and J by 5 bases, 4 bases remained unmatched. The CDR3 runs to 15 residues. The germline V gene encodes CDR1 MNHEY and CDR2 SMNVEV (reference sequence).

This clone was observed a few times. The chain has TRBV20-1 and TRBJ1-1; D is possibly TRBD1 (5 bases). Germline CDR1 reads DFQATT; CDR2 reads SNEGSKA (reference sequence). CDR3 length: 8 residues. As DNA, the CDR3 is TGCAGCGGGGGGGGAGCTTTCTTT. Translated, it gives CSGGGAFF.

This clone was counted only a few times. V usage is TRBV4-1 and J usage is TRBJ2-3; 8 positions agree with TRBD2. J was trimmed by 4 bases and V by 4 bases; bases with no gene match: 13. Germline V CDR1 and CDR2: MGHRA, YSYEKL. The CDR3 runs 17 residues. The CDR3 nucleotides read TGCGCCAGCAGCCCTCGATTCGGGGGGGGCCCGGCAGATACGCAGTATTTT. It translates to CASSPRFGGGPADTQYF.

This clone was counted once. An end of the junction differs from the germline gene, which may be a read error. This CDR3 is CARSPQGLMGEQYF. CDR3 coding DNA: TGTGCCCGGAGTCCCCAGGGCCTCATGGGGGAGCAGTACTTC. J is TRBJ2-7 and V is TRBV30, with D possibly being TRBD1 (5 bases). Germline V gives CDR1 GTSNPN, CDR2 SVGIG (reference sequence). The CDR3 length is 14 residues.

This clone came up many times. V gene TRBV10-3 combines with J gene TRBJ1-2, with D possibly matching TRBD1 (5 bases). The germline gives CDR1 ENHRY, CDR2 SYGVKD. Deletions cut 6 bases from V and 3 bases from J, with 14 bases between. The CDR3 consists of 14 residues. CDR3 protein: CAIRRGSEDYGYTF. The CDR3 DNA reads TGTGCCATCAGGCGGGGCTCAGAGGACTATGGCTACACCTTC.

Turning to this clone: Other DNA sequences in this specimen translate into the identical CDR3. V and J are TRBV5-1 and TRBJ2-3; the D gene is possibly TRBD2 (6 bases). CDR3 size: 16 residues. Germline V gene sequence: CDR1 SGHRS, CDR2 YFSETQ. Trimming stripped 0 bases from V and 0 bases from J, with 11 bases between. CDR3 sequence: CASSLAGAGSTDTQYF. Here the CDR3 DNA reads TGCGCCAGCAGCTTGGCCGGGGCGGGAAGCACAGATACGCAGTATTTT.

The V gene is TRBV15, the J gene TRBJ2-5, with 10 bases fitting TRBD1. The J call may be incorrect, as the DNA end agrees better with TRBJ2-7. This CDR3 has 18 amino acids. CDR1 is LNHNV, CDR2 YYDKDF, per germline (reference sequence). The CDR3 bases are TGTGCCACCAGCAGAGTAGTGGTGGGGGACAGGGGCTCCTACGAGCAGTACTTC. Protein sequence: CATSRVVVGDRGSYEQYF.

This clone has only a few counts. In DNA, the CDR3 is TGCAGTGCTAGGCGCACAGATACGCAGTATTTT. This gives the protein CSARRTDTQYF. The chain couples TRBV20-1 to TRBJ2-3; D uncertain. Germline loops: CDR1 DFQATT, CDR2 SNEGSKA (reference sequence). V dropped 3 bases and J dropped 1 base, with 2 bases sitting between them. This CDR3 has 11 residues.

Details on this clone: The conserved closing phenylalanine or tryptophan is absent in this CDR3, likely reflecting a read error. The chain combines TRBV4-2 with TRBJ2-2, with 9 positions matching TRBD2. The germline gives CDR1 LGHNA, CDR2 YNFKEQ. J gave up 5 bases and V 4 bases, and 8 bases lay outside the gene matches. There are 16 residues in the CDR3. The CDR3 protein is CASSRGTSLGTGELFS. The CDR3 nucleotides are TGTGCCAGCAGCCGAGGGACTAGCCTTGGGACCGGGGAGCTGTTTTCT.

V is TRBV28 and J is TRBJ2-1, with a tentative D call TRBD2 (5 bases). There are 11 residues in the CDR3. The V end was cut by 7 bases, the J end by 9 bases, with 10 bases between. Germline V lookup: CDR1 MDHEN, CDR2 SYDVKM. CDR3 protein: CASNVAGEQFF. In DNA, the CDR3 is TGTGCCAGCAACGTCGCGGGTGAGCAGTTCTTC.

A remark on this clone: This specimen includes other DNA sequences encoding the same CDR3. J is TRBJ2-7 and V is TRBV30, with unresolved D. V dropped 2 bases and J dropped 0 bases, with 5 bases sitting between them. CDR1 is GTSNPN, CDR2 SVGIG, per germline (reference sequence). The CDR3 is 12 amino acids. Here the CDR3 reads CAWSPSSYEQYF. For the CDR3, the DNA is TGTGCCTGGAGTCCTAGCTCCTACGAGCAGTACTTC.

Turning to this clone: Given the absence of the conserved phenylalanine or tryptophan at the CDR3 end, a read error is likely. The chain combines TRBV6-1 with TRBJ2-7; 8 bases are a match to TRBD1. This CDR3 comprises 12 residues. Unmatched junction bases numbered 4, after V lost 6 bases and J lost 6 bases. Germline loops: CDR1 MNHNS, CDR2 SASEGT. For the CDR3, the DNA is TGTGCCAGCAGAGTGGGACAGGCCGAGCAGTACCTC. Protein product: CASRVGQAEQYL.

This clone turned up a few times. J is TRBJ2-1 and V is TRBV7-9, with TRBD2 matching 10 bases. This CDR3 contains 13 residues. Germline V gene data show CDR1 as SEHNR and CDR2 as FQNEAQ (reference sequence). J lost 8 bases, V lost 8 bases, and 6 bases had no gene match. The CDR3 loop is CASGLAGVDEQFF. The CDR3 DNA is TGTGCCAGCGGTCTAGCGGGGGTGGATGAGCAGTTCTTC.

J is TRBJ2-7 and V is TRBV27; D is unclear. The CDR3 totals 14 residues. The V and J ends lost 6 bases and 3 bases respectively, with 15 bases between them. Germline CDR1 and CDR2: MNHEY and SMNVEV (reference sequence). The DNA of the CDR3 is TGTGCCAGCAGGGCCCGGGTATTTATCTACGAGCAGTACTTC. Protein product: CASRARVFIYEQYF.

As regards this clone: At the DNA level, this CDR3 is encoded by other sequences in the same sample as well. This chain joins TRBV5-1 and TRBJ2-5; D may be TRBD1 or TRBD2 (5 bases each). V was trimmed by 0 bases and J by 3 bases, leaving 9 bases between them. This CDR3 is 14 amino acids long. CDR1 is SGHRS, CDR2 YFSETQ, per germline. The CDR3 DNA reads as TGCGCCAGCAGCTTGGGAGGGACGGAAGAGACCCAGTACTTC. Protein sequence: CASSLGGTEETQYF.

A remark on this clone: A much larger clone sits a single nucleotide away, making a read error possible. The V call is TRBV4-1, the J call TRBJ2-7, with TRBD1 matching over 7 bases. The germline gives CDR1 MGHRA, CDR2 YSYEKL. The CDR3 length is 18 residues. CDR3 sequence (DNA): TGCGCCAGGAGCCAAGATACTTTTGAGGGGGCGGGCTCCTACGAGCAGTACTTC. It codes for CARSQDTFEGAGSYEQYF.

This clone has a handful of counts. Just one base apart from a much larger clone, this may be a read error. Other DNA sequences in this specimen translate into the identical CDR3. J is TRBJ1-2 and V is TRBV2, with D perhaps TRBD1 (5 bases). Germline V lookup: CDR1 SNHLY, CDR2 FYNNEI. The CDR3 length is 14 residues. V lost 6 bases to trimming and J lost 5 bases, with 16 bases between them. The chain's CDR3 is CASRTPGQGYGYTF. The CDR3 DNA follows: TGTGCCAGCAGGACCCCGGGGCAGGGTTATGGCTACACCTTC.

This clone was observed a few times. This chain uses TRBV6-1 with TRBJ2-7; TRBD2 matches at 9 bases. V was pared by 7 bases and J by 7 bases, with 11 bases of the junction left unmatched. CDR3 size: 14 residues. The germline gives CDR1 MNHNS, CDR2 SASEGT. The CDR3 sequence: CASTGLAGEGEQYF. In DNA, the CDR3 is TGTGCCAGCACGGGACTAGCCGGAGAAGGAGAGCAGTACTTC.

This clone was observed a few times. The chain joins TRBV27 to TRBJ1-1, with D perhaps matching TRBD1 (6 bases). Germline V gene sequence: CDR1 MNHEY, CDR2 SMNVEV (reference sequence). The CDR3 covers 15 residues. Trimming removed 2 bases at V and 4 bases at J, with 14 bases between. CDR3 nucleotide sequence: TGTGCCAGCAGTTTAAGGGGGGGCCGCGGCACTGAAGCTTTCTTT. It translates to CASSLRGGRGTEAFF.